This T cell receptor (beta chain) was captured in a study of post-analysis software for immune sequencing data. The study's findings and limits: TRBV5-6, TRBV5-1 and TRBV20-1 were among five TRBV segments more frequent in patients than controls.

V lost 6 bases and J lost 0, with 21 bases in between. This CDR3 region has 17 residues. CDR1 and CDR2 (germline): DFQATT, SNEGSKA (reference sequence). As to this clonotype: Antigen: not known.

Unique molecular identifiers featured in each of the TCR beta cDNA libraries. TCRdb reanalysed the PCR reads using MiXCR and keeps one entry per CDR3 protein. This table holds 750,000 to 950,000 distinct CDR3 sequences, approximately 57% found once. The V and J genes are TRBV20-1 and TRBJ2-4; tentatively, D is TRBD2 (6 bases). The sequenced material came from blood. The origin of this receptor is a girl aged 5 to 17 with multiple sclerosis. This chain's CDR3 is CSAEGRGRPLAKNIQYF. In nucleotides, the CDR3 is TGCAGTGCGGAGGGCCGTGGGCGCCCGTTAGCCAAAAACATTCAGTACTTC.